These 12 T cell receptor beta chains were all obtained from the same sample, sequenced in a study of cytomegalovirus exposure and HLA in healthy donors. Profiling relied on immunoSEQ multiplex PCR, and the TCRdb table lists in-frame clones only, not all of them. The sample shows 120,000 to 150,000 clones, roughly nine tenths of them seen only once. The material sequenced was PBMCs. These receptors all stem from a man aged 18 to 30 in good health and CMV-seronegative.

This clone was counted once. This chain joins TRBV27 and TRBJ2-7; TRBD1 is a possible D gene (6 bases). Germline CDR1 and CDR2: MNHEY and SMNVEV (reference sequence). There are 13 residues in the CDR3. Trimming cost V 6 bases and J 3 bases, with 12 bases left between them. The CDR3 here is CASRSTGIYEQYF. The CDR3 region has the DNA TGTGCCAGCAGGTCTACAGGGATCTACGAGCAGTACTTC.

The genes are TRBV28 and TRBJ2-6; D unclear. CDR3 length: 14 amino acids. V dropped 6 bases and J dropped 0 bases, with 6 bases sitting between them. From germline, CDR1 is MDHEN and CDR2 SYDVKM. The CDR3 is CASSRPSGANVLTF. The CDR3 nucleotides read TGTGCCAGCAGCCGTCCCTCTGGGGCCAACGTCCTGACTTTC. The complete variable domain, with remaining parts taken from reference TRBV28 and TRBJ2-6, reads DVKVTQSSRYLVKRTGEKVFLECVQDMDHENMFWYRQDPGLGLRLIYFSYDVKMKEKGDIPEGYSVSREKKERFSLILESASTNQTSMYLCASSRPSGANVLTFGAGSRLTVL.

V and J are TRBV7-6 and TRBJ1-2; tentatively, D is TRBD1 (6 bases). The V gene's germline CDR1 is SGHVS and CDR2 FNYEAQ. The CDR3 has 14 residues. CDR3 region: CAGLPDSLNYGYTF. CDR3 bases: TGTGCTGGCTTACCGGACAGCCTAAACTATGGCTACACCTTC.

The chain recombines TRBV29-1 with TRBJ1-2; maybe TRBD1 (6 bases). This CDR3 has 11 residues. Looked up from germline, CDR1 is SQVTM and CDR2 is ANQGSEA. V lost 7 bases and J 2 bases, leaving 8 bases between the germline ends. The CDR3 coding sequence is TGCAGCGCCACAGGGAACTATGGCTACACCTTC. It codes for CSATGNYGYTF.

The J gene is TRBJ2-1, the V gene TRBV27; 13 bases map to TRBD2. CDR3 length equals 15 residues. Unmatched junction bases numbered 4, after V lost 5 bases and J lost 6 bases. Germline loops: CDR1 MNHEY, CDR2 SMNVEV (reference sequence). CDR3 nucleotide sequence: TGTGCCAGCAGTGCTACTAGCGGGAGGGCCAATGAGCAGTTCTTC. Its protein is CASSATSGRANEQFF.

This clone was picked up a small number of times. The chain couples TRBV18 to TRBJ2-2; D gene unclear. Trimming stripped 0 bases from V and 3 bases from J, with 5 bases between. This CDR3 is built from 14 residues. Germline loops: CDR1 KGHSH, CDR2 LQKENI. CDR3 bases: TGTGCCAGCTCACCACCGGCGGACACCGGGGAGCTGTTTTTT. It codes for CASSPPADTGELFF.

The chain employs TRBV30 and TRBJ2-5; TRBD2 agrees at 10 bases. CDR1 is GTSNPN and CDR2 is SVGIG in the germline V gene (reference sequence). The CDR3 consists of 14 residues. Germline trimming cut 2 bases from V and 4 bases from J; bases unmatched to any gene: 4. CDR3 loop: CAWSILAGRETQYF. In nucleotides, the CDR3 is TGTGCCTGGAGTATACTAGCGGGACGAGAGACCCAGTACTTC.

Here the CDR3 DNA reads TGCGCCAGCAGCTTGGGTGACAGGGTGTCCACCGGGGAGCTGTTTTTT. Its protein is CASSLGDRVSTGELFF. The chain links TRBV5-1 to TRBJ2-2; 7 positions match TRBD1. Looked up from germline, CDR1 is SGHRS and CDR2 is YFSETQ. J was trimmed by 4 bases and V by 0 bases; bases with no gene match: 6. This CDR3 contains 16 residues.

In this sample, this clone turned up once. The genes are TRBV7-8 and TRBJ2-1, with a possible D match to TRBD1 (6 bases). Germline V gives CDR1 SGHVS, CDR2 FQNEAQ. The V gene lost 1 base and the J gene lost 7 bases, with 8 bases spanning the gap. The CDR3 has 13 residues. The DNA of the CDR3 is TGTGCCAGCAGCTTAGTCAGGGGAAATGAGCAGTTCTTC. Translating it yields CASSLVRGNEQFF.

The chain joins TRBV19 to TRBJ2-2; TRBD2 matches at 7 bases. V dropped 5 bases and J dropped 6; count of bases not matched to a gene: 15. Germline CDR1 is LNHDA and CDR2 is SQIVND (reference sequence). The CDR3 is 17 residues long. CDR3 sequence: CASSVQTSLGFAGELFF. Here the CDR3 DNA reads TGTGCCAGTAGTGTCCAGACTAGCCTAGGTTTCGCCGGGGAGCTGTTTTTT.

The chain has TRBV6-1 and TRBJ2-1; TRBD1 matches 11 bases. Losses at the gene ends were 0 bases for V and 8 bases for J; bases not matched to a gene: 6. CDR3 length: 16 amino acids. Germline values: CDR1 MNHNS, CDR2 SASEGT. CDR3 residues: CASSEALGTGGDEQFF. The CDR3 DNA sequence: TGTGCCAGCAGTGAAGCGCTGGGGACAGGGGGGGATGAGCAGTTCTTC.

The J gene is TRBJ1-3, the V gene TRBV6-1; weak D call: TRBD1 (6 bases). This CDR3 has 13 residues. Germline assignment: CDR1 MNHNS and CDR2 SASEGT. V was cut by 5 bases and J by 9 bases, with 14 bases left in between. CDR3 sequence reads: CASSTGTSSTIYF. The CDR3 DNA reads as TGTGCCAGCAGTACCGGGACATCGAGCACCATATATTTT.